The clone carrying this T cell receptor beta chain appeared a few times. Antigen specificity is unknown. This sample is drawn from a study of Tregs in tolerant kidney transplant recipients. TCRdb's copy holds only in-frame clones and misses some; the assay was immunoSEQ multiplex PCR. The repertoire includes roughly 16,000 clones, 80% of them detected once, and 1.5% to 2% sits in the top ten. Study results and limitations: No direct test of biological reproducibility was done here.

The source was Tregs from blood, collected before the transplant. The sequence came from a human donor who received a combined kidney and bone marrow transplant.

CDR3: CASSVGTSLLYF. The CDR3 DNA follows: TGTGCCAGCAGTGTCGGGACTAGCCTTCTGTACTTC. The chain uses TRBV6-6 and TRBJ2-7; 9 bases align to TRBD2. The germline V gene has CDR1 MNHNY and CDR2 SVGAGI (reference sequence). The length of the CDR3 is 12 residues. With V trimmed by 5 bases and J by 12 bases, 8 bases remained unmatched.